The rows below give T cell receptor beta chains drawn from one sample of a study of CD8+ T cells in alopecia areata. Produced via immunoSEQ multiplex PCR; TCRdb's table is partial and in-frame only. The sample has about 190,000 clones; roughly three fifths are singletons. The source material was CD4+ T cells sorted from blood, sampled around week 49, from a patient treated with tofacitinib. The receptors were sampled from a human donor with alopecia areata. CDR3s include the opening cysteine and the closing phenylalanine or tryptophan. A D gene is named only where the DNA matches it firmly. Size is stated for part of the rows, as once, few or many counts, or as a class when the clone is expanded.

CDR3nt: TGTGCCAGCAGTTCAACCCCTCGGGGGGCGCTGGGCTACACCTTC
CDR3aa: CASSSTPRGALGYTF
v_gene: TRBV27
j_gene: TRBJ1-2
len: 15
abundance: few
d_gene: -

CDR3nt: TGCAGCGTTGTCACAGGGGGCGGTGAGCAGTTCTTC
CDR3aa: CSVVTGGGEQFF
v_gene: TRBV29-1
j_gene: TRBJ2-1
len: 12
abundance: -
d_gene: TRBD1

CDR3nt: TGTGCCAGCAGAGGTAGCGGGGGCCTTGAAGAGACCCAGTACTTC
CDR3aa: CASRGSGGLEETQYF
v_gene: TRBV7-8
j_gene: TRBJ2-5
len: 15
abundance: -
d_gene: TRBD2

CDR3nt: TGTGCCAGCAGTGCTTACTTCTATGGCTACACCTTC
CDR3aa: CASSAYFYGYTF
v_gene: TRBV2
j_gene: TRBJ1-2
len: 12
abundance: few
d_gene: -

CDR3nt: TGTGCCAGCAGCCACGGCTTCTACGAGCAGTACTTC
CDR3aa: CASSHGFYEQYF
v_gene: TRBV14
j_gene: TRBJ2-7
len: 12
abundance: -
d_gene: -

CDR3nt: TGTGCCAGCAGTTTATACCGGGACAGGGCCGGGTACATATACTTC
CDR3aa: CASSLYRDRAGYIYF
v_gene: TRBV27
j_gene: TRBJ2-4
len: 15
abundance: -
d_gene: TRBD1

CDR3nt: TGTGCCATCTCCCAGACCTTCTACGAGCAGTACTTC
CDR3aa: CAISQTFYEQYF
v_gene: TRBV10-3
j_gene: TRBJ2-7
len: 12
abundance: -
d_gene: -

CDR3nt: TGTGCCAGCAGTGATACTGGGGAAGCTTTCTTT
CDR3aa: CASSDTGEAFF
v_gene: TRBV25-1
j_gene: TRBJ1-1
len: 11
abundance: -
d_gene: -

CDR3nt: TGTGCCAGCAGCCGTCCGATGGGAAACTATGGCTACACCTTC
CDR3aa: CASSRPMGNYGYTF
v_gene: TRBV13
j_gene: TRBJ1-2
len: 14
abundance: -
d_gene: -

CDR3nt: TGTGCCTGGGGGGACAGGGGTAGAACAGATACGCAGTATTTT
CDR3aa: CAWGDRGRTDTQYF
v_gene: TRBV30
j_gene: TRBJ2-3
len: 14
abundance: once
d_gene: TRBD1